This is a list of T cell receptor beta chains from one sample in a study of blood T cell repertoires in COVID-19. TCRdb's table, derived via immunoSEQ multiplex PCR, lists solely in-frame clones and lacks some. Of under 300,000 clones listed, around 90% are singletons. The specimen sequenced was PBMCs or T cells enriched from blood (not recorded which). The receptors derive from a woman in her 40s with acute COVID-19. Each CDR3 is given with its conserved first and last residue. The order of the fields is V gene, J gene, CDR3 protein.

V gene: TRBV6-5
J gene: TRBJ1-2
CDR3 protein: CASRKTGGDYGYTF

V gene: TRBV7-8
J gene: TRBJ2-1
CDR3 protein: CASSWTTSGIPDEQFF

V gene: TRBV27
J gene: TRBJ2-5
CDR3 protein: CASSLSGTGGVETQYF

V gene: TRBV14
J gene: TRBJ2-7
CDR3 protein: CASSHPRRLGYEQYF

V gene: TRBV19
J gene: TRBJ1-2
CDR3 protein: CASSIGGGRANYGYTF

V gene: TRBV24-1
J gene: TRBJ2-2
CDR3 protein: CATSDWRLAGGFTGELFF

V gene: TRBV29-1
J gene: TRBJ1-5
CDR3 protein: CSVEEGQGSNQPQHF

V gene: TRBV18
J gene: TRBJ2-7
CDR3 protein: CASSWAHGSYEQYF

V gene: TRBV3-1/TRBV3-2
J gene: TRBJ2-1
CDR3 protein: CASSQPGLAGRNEQFF

V gene: TRBV5-4
J gene: TRBJ2-5
CDR3 protein: CASSFPAGGRQETQYF

V gene: TRBV7-2
J gene: TRBJ2-7
CDR3 protein: CASSLGSSSYEQYF

V gene: TRBV24-1
J gene: TRBJ1-1
CDR3 protein: CATSDQYRHLGAFF

V gene: TRBV19
J gene: TRBJ1-1
CDR3 protein: CASSQLLGKAFF

V gene: TRBV18
J gene: TRBJ2-2
CDR3 protein: CASSPSTRRELFF

V gene: TRBV6-5
J gene: TRBJ1-2
CDR3 protein: CASTGGGGYGYTF

V gene: TRBV7-8
J gene: TRBJ1-3
CDR3 protein: CASSYRGSGNTIYF

V gene: TRBV28
J gene: TRBJ1-2
CDR3 protein: CASHGQRYGYTF

V gene: TRBV2
J gene: TRBJ1-2
CDR3 protein: CASGQSWQGGGGYTF

V gene: TRBV14
J gene: TRBJ1-2
CDR3 protein: CASSLRRGYGYTF

V gene: TRBV11-3
J gene: TRBJ2-3
CDR3 protein: CASSSGTSVTDTQYF

V gene: TRBV5-8
J gene: TRBJ1-1
CDR3 protein: CASSPRLRVAEAFF

V gene: TRBV4-3
J gene: TRBJ2-5
CDR3 protein: CASSQAFPVGTQYF

V gene: TRBV7-9
J gene: TRBJ2-7
CDR3 protein: CASSSSSGRREQYF

V gene: TRBV4-3
J gene: TRBJ2-7
CDR3 protein: CASSPDRGISYEQYF

V gene: TRBV30
J gene: TRBJ1-1
CDR3 protein: CAWRPSPRFGAFF

V gene: TRBV19
J gene: TRBJ2-7
CDR3 protein: CASSRTGGSYEQYF

V gene: TRBV27
J gene: TRBJ2-7
CDR3 protein: CASSPGTGLAYEQYF

V gene: TRBV5-6
J gene: TRBJ2-2
CDR3 protein: CASSSWLPNTGELFF

V gene: TRBV27
J gene: TRBJ2-3
CDR3 protein: CASSLSAQRRAGGSDTQYF

V gene: TRBV12-3/TRBV12-4
J gene: TRBJ2-1
CDR3 protein: CASRSRSYNEQFF

V gene: TRBV12-3/TRBV12-4
J gene: TRBJ1-2
CDR3 protein: CASSFIAQLGYTF

V gene: TRBV5-1
J gene: TRBJ2-2
CDR3 protein: CASSSPDLIIGELFF

V gene: TRBV7-3
J gene: TRBJ2-2
CDR3 protein: CASSPGLAGAVTGELFF

V gene: TRBV7-6
J gene: TRBJ2-7
CDR3 protein: CASSSGLAGGGEQYF

V gene: TRBV5-6
J gene: TRBJ2-3
CDR3 protein: CASSPGTSGPGDTQYF

V gene: TRBV4-2
J gene: TRBJ1-1
CDR3 protein: CASSLSVGTEAFF